The rows below give T cell receptor beta chains drawn from one sample of a study of cytomegalovirus exposure and HLA in healthy donors. Sequencing used immunoSEQ multiplex PCR; TCRdb keeps in-frame clones, though not all of them. Among a few hundred thousand clones, about nine tenths were seen once, and the ten largest hold 0.65% to 0.95%. Sequences were obtained from PBMCs. The origin of the receptors is a woman aged 18-29 years in good health and CMV-seronegative. Both conserved end residues are part of each CDR3. D genes are given only for firm matches. Size is stated for part of the rows, as once, few or many counts, or as a class when the clone is expanded.

>TRBD1|15|TRBJ2-7|.|TRBV7-3
TGTGCCAGCAGCGCGACGGGGACAGGGCGCGACGAGCAGTACTTC
CASSATGTGRDEQYF
>TRBD1|13|TRBJ1-1|.|TRBV29-1
TGCAGTCCTTTCGACAGGGCGAAGACTGAAGCTTTCTTT
CSPFDRAKTEAFF
>TRBD2|16|TRBJ2-2|.|TRBV11-2
TGTGCCAGCAGCTTAGTGGGAGGGAGTATCACCGGGGAGCTGTTTTTT
CASSLVGGSITGELFF
>TRBD1|14|TRBJ2-1|.|TRBV10-3
TGTGCCATCACTCCGGGACAGGGTCACAATGAGCAGTTCTTC
CAITPGQGHNEQFF
>.|15|TRBJ1-1|.|TRBV7-9
TGTGCCAGCAGCCAAAGTTCGGGTGGTTGGACTGAAGCTTTCTTT
CASSQSSGGWTEAFF
>TRBD2|14|TRBJ2-7|medium-sized|TRBV30
TGTGCCTGGAGTCAGAGCGGGGGCGTCTACGAGCAGTACTTC
CAWSQSGGVYEQYF
>.|17|TRBJ2-7|.|TRBV9
TGTGCCAGCAGCGCCAAAGGGGCTCCCCCTCACCAATACGAGCAGTACTTC
CASSAKGAPPHQYEQYF
>.|16|TRBJ2-7|.|TRBV14
TGTGCCAGCAGCCAACCGGGTCCTAAGGCCCCCTACGAGCAGTACTTC
CASSQPGPKAPYEQYF
>.|14|TRBJ2-5|.|TRBV27
TGTGCCAGCAGTTCCGGACACATCCAAGAGACCCAGTACTTC
CASSSGHIQETQYF
>.|12|TRBJ1-2|few|TRBV29-1
TGCAGCGTTAGAGGGAGGTCGGATGGCTACACCTTC
CSVRGRSDGYTF
>.|15|TRBJ2-1|.|TRBV7-3
TGTGCCAGCAGCTCCTCGGGGAATCTCTACAATGAGCAGTTCTTC
CASSSSGNLYNEQFF
>TRBD1|14|TRBJ2-1|.|TRBV6-5
TGTGCCAGCAGTGGCCGGGACAGGGAGAATGAGCAGTTCTTC
CASSGRDRENEQFF
>.|14|TRBJ1-1|.|TRBV7-9
TGTGCCAGCAGCGGACGGGGAATGAACACTGAAGCTTTCTTT
CASSGRGMNTEAFF
>.|17|TRBJ2-6|.|TRBV4-1
TGCGCCAGCAGCCTCACCCGTCGGTCTTCGGGGGCCAACGTCCTGACTTTC
CASSLTRRSSGANVLTF
>.|13|TRBJ2-7|.|TRBV7-7
TGTGCCAGCAGCTTAACCCTAGTTAGCGAGCAGTACTTC
CASSLTLVSEQYF
>.|14|TRBJ1-3|.|TRBV19
TGTGCCAGTAGTAAAGACAGCTCTGGAAACACCATATATTTT
CASSKDSSGNTIYF
>TRBD1|13|TRBJ1-4|.|TRBV7-2
TGTGCCAGCAGGCGACAGGGGAATGAAAAACTGTTTTTT
CASRRQGNEKLFF
>TRBD1|15|TRBJ2-7|.|TRBV18
TGTGCCAGCTCATCCCGACAGGGGATCTCCTACGAGCAGTACTTC
CASSSRQGISYEQYF
>.|14|TRBJ2-7|once|TRBV5-6
TGTGCCAGCAGCCCCCCAGGGGAGGGGTACGAGCAGTACTTC
CASSPPGEGYEQYF
>.|14|TRBJ2-7|.|TRBV27
TGTGCCAGCTCTATAGCGTCTGGAACCTACGAGCAGTACTTC
CASSIASGTYEQYF
>.|13|TRBJ1-1|.|TRBV7-2
TGTGCCAGCAGCTTATCGGTGAACACTGAAGCTTTCTTT
CASSLSVNTEAFF
>TRBD1|15|TRBJ2-4|once|TRBV28
TGTGCCAGCAGCCGAAGGACAGGGGCCAAAAACATTCAGTACTTC
CASSRRTGAKNIQYF
>TRBD2|18|TRBJ2-5|once|TRBV28
TGTGCCAGCAGTTTCCTTAAACTAGCGGGGGGGCTAAAAGAGACCCAGTACTTC
CASSFLKLAGGLKETQYF
>.|15|TRBJ2-3|.|TRBV6-6
TGTGCCAGCAGTTACCGGGGGGCCGAGACAGATACGCAGTATTTT
CASSYRGAETDTQYF
>TRBD1|15|TRBJ2-3|.|TRBV7-9
TGTGCCAGCAGCTTTCCGACAGGGGCTACAGATACGCAGTATTTT
CASSFPTGATDTQYF
>.|12|TRBJ1-2|.|TRBV18
TGTGCCAGCTCACCACCCGGGGGAGGCTACACCTTC
CASSPPGGGYTF
>.|14|TRBJ1-5|.|TRBV27
TGTGCCAGCAGTACCGGACAGAGCAATCAGCCCCAGCATTTT
CASSTGQSNQPQHF
>.|14|TRBJ1-1|.|TRBV5-6
TGTGCCAGCAGGCAGGCCGACATGAACACTGAAGCTTTCTTT
CASRQADMNTEAFF
>.|12|TRBJ2-1|.|TRBV28
TGTGCCAGCAGTCCCCAGTGGTATGAGCAGTTCTTC
CASSPQWYEQFF
>TRBD2|15|TRBJ2-1|.|TRBV2
TGTGCCAGCAGTGTTTGGCGGGAGGCCGAAAATGAGCAGTTCTTC
CASSVWREAENEQFF
>TRBD2|17|TRBJ2-5|.|TRBV5-4
TGTGCCAGCAGCGACTCCGTGGGGGGGTGGCTGGGAGAGACCCAGTACTTC
CASSDSVGGWLGETQYF
>TRBD1|15|TRBJ1-4|.|TRBV27
TGTGCCAGCAGTGACAGGGGGCGCGGGCGTGAAAAACTGTTTTTT
CASSDRGRGREKLFF
>TRBD1|15|TRBJ2-5|.|TRBV27
TGTGCCAGCAGTATTAAACAGGGGTTGTGGGAGACCCAGTACTTC
CASSIKQGLWETQYF
>.|11|TRBJ2-5|.|TRBV6-5
TGTGCCAGCAGCTACGACAGTTCATGGTACTTC
CASSYDSSWYF
>.|16|TRBJ2-2|.|TRBV13
TGTGCCAGCAGCACCCGAACTACTCATCCCATCGGGGAGCTGTTTTTT
CASSTRTTHPIGELFF
>.|13|TRBJ1-2|.|TRBV18
TGTGCCAGCTCAGAAGGGGCTAACTATGGCTACACCTTC
CASSEGANYGYTF
>TRBD1|17|TRBJ1-6|.|TRBV28
TGTGCCAGCAGTCTGATGCGGGACAGCTCCTATAATTCACCCCTCCACTTT
CASSLMRDSSYNSPLHF
>.|15|TRBJ2-2|.|TRBV4-1
TGCGCCAGCAGCCAGACTAGTCAGCGGGCCGGGGAGCTGTTTTTT
CASSQTSQRAGELFF
>.|13|TRBJ1-1|.|TRBV11-2
TGTGCCAGCAGCCAGAGGCCCGGCGGTGAAGCTTTCTTT
CASSQRPGGEAFF
>TRBD2|17|TRBJ2-1|.|TRBV11-2
TGTGCCAGCAGCTTAGATCTCCGGGCGGGAGGTTACAATGAGCAGTTCTTC
CASSLDLRAGGYNEQFF
>.|13|TRBJ2-7|.|TRBV4-1
TGCGCCAGCAGCCAAGTGGCCAGCTACGAGCAGTACTTC
CASSQVASYEQYF
>TRBD2|15|TRBJ2-3|once|TRBV7-6
TGTGCCAGCAGCGTTCGGGAGGGCCGGTCAGATACGCAGTATTTT
CASSVREGRSDTQYF
>.|13|TRBJ2-7|.|TRBV5-1
TGCGCCAGCAGCTACCGACAGGCTTACGAGCAGTACTTC
CASSYRQAYEQYF